The 19 T cell receptor beta chains below all came from one sample that was sequenced in a study of control samples from healthy donors and cancer patients. The method was immunoSEQ multiplex PCR; TCRdb's version includes in-frame clones alone and lacks a portion of them. The table includes tens of thousands of clones, roughly 95% detected once. Material: blood. These receptors were obtained from a woman younger than 30 in good health.

The rearrangement joins TRBV18 to TRBJ2-7, with D tentatively TRBD1 (5 bases). V was cut by 2 bases and J by 5 bases, with 16 bases left in between. Germline V gene data show CDR1 as KGHSH and CDR2 as LQKENI. The length of the CDR3 is 15 residues. CDR3 amino acids: CASSPGAGRPDEQYF. CDR3 nucleotides: TGTGCCAGCTCACCAGGGGCAGGGCGCCCGGACGAGCAGTACTTC.

The J gene is TRBJ2-7, the V gene TRBV7-8, with a weak D call TRBD1 (5 bases). The CDR3 totals 15 residues. Trimming stripped 1 base from V and 6 bases from J, with 16 bases between. Germline CDR1 is SGHVS and CDR2 is FQNEAQ. In nucleotides, the CDR3 is TGTGCCAGCAGCTTAGGACGGAAAGGGGTGGGCGAGCAGTACTTC. Translation: CASSLGRKGVGEQYF. Looking up the rest from reference TRBV7-8 and TRBJ2-7 gives the full variable domain: GAGVSQSPRYKVAKRGQDVALRCDPISGHVSLFWYQQALGQGPEFLTYFQNEAQLDKSGLPSDRFFAERPEGSVSTLKIQRTQQEDSAVYLCASSLGRKGVGEQYFGPGTRLTVT.

This clone appeared once. One end of the junction is discordant with germline, which a read error may explain. The gene calls are TRBV7-7 and TRBJ1-1; possible D gene TRBD1, 6 bases. CDR3 length: 13 amino acids. Per the germline V gene, CDR1 is SSHAT and CDR2 is FNYEAQ (reference sequence). CDR3 nucleotides: TGTGCTAGCAGCTTCCGACAGGCCACTGAAGCTTTCTTT. It is translated as CASSFRQATEAFF.

The chain links TRBV2 to TRBJ1-5; TRBD1 aligns across 7 bases. Germline assignment: CDR1 SNHLY and CDR2 FYNNEI. The CDR3 is made up of 15 amino acids. The ends lost 6 bases at V and 3 bases at J; junction bases unmatched: 8. Here the CDR3 reads CASRLRDSSNQPQHF. The CDR3 region has the DNA TGTGCCAGCAGGCTCCGGGACAGTTCCAATCAGCCCCAGCATTTT.

The chain has TRBV19 and TRBJ2-1; 7 nucleotides agree with TRBD1. This CDR3 region has 14 residues. CDR1 is LNHDA, CDR2 SQIVND, per germline (reference sequence). Trimming at V came to 5 bases and at J to 4 bases, leaving 5 bases not matched to a gene. CDR3 region: CASSDRALYNEQFF. The CDR3 coding sequence is TGTGCCAGTAGTGACAGGGCCCTTTACAATGAGCAGTTCTTC.

This clone came up once. The chain joins TRBV6-4 to TRBJ2-1, with 9 positions matching TRBD2. Germline trimming cut 8 bases from V and 4 bases from J; bases unmatched to any gene: 12. In germline, CDR1 is MRHNA, CDR2 SNTAGT. The CDR3 is made up of 16 amino acids. Written as DNA, the CDR3 is TGTGCCAGCTCCTCCGTAATAGCGGGGGATTACAATGAGCAGTTCTTC. Translation gives CASSSVIAGDYNEQFF.

The chain has TRBV29-1 and TRBJ1-1; no clear D gene. Germline V gene lookup returns CDR1 SQVTM and CDR2 ANQGSEA. CDR3 size: 12 residues. V lost 5 bases, J lost 0 bases, and 7 bases lay in between. The CDR3 nucleotides are TGCAGCGTTTGCAGGCTGAACACTGAAGCTTTCTTT. It yields the protein CSVCRLNTEAFF.

Notes on this clone: A junction end diverges from the germline sequence, so it may reflect a read error. The chain has TRBV7-7 and TRBJ2-1; the D is unclear. The V gene's germline CDR1 is SSHAT and CDR2 FNYEAQ (reference sequence). CDR3 length equals 14 residues. CDR3 sequence: CASSPGGRWDEQFF. CDR3 sequence (DNA): TGTGCTAGCAGCCCTGGCGGCAGGTGGGATGAGCAGTTCTTC.

The CDR3 DNA reads as TGTGCCAGCAGCGTAGGGTCGGTTTCCTACAATGAGCAGTTCTTC. This sequence encodes CASSVGSVSYNEQFF. The genes are TRBV9 and TRBJ2-1; no reliable D call. Germline V gene lookup returns CDR1 SGDLS and CDR2 YYNGEE. This CDR3 is built from 15 residues. V was trimmed by 0 bases and J by 1 base, leaving 8 bases between them. The full variable domain, in which reference TRBV9 and TRBJ2-1 provide the parts outside the CDR3, is DSGVTQTPKHLITATGQRVTLRCSPRSGDLSVYWYQQSLDQGLQFLIQYYNGEERAKGNILERFSAQQFPDLHSELNLSSLELGDSALYFCASSVGSVSYNEQFFGPGTRLTVL.

About this clone itself: The same CDR3 is also encoded by other DNA sequences in this sample. The chain employs TRBV7-9 and TRBJ1-1; weak D call: TRBD1 (6 bases). The CDR3 loop spans 16 amino acids. The ends were cut back, 1 base at V and 1 base at J, with 13 bases in the middle. Germline lookup yields CDR1 SEHNR and CDR2 FQNEAQ (reference sequence). This chain's CDR3 is CASSLGSGGANTEAFF. Here the CDR3 DNA reads TGTGCCAGCAGCTTAGGTAGCGGGGGGGCGAACACTGAAGCTTTCTTT.

J is TRBJ2-5 and V is TRBV6-5, with a tentative D call TRBD2 (5 bases). The CDR3 loop spans 13 amino acids. CDR1 and CDR2 from the germline V gene are MNHEY and SVGAGI. Trimming stripped 0 bases from V and 5 bases from J, with 7 bases between. DNA for the CDR3: TGTGCCAGCAGTTACTCATCGGGGGAGACCCAGTACTTC. This gives the protein CASSYSSGETQYF.

V and J are TRBV7-2 and TRBJ2-3, with a possible D match to TRBD2 (6 bases). V shed 1 base and J shed 1 base, with 9 bases lying between them. From germline, CDR1 is SGHTA and CDR2 FQGNSA. The CDR3 has 15 amino acids. CDR3 region: CASSLDGGGTDTQYF. CDR3 bases: TGTGCCAGCAGCTTAGACGGGGGAGGCACAGATACGCAGTATTTT. Looking up the rest from reference TRBV7-2 and TRBJ2-3 gives the full variable domain: GAGVSQSPSNKVTEKGKDVELRCDPISGHTALYWYRQSLGQGLEFLIYFQGNSAPDKSGLPSDRFSAERTGGSVSTLTIQRTQQEDSAVYLCASSLDGGGTDTQYFGPGTRLTVL.

This clone was counted between two and nine times. This chain connects TRBV4-3 to TRBJ2-7; weak D call: TRBD2 (5 bases). Per the germline V gene, CDR1 is LGHNA and CDR2 is YSLEER. The CDR3 has 15 amino acids. Trimming shortened V by 0 bases and J by 0 bases, and 9 bases separated the two germline ends. This CDR3 reads CASSQDEGSSYEQYF. Here the CDR3 DNA reads TGCGCCAGCAGCCAAGATGAGGGAAGCTCCTACGAGCAGTACTTC.

CDR3 protein: CASMSLDHTDTQYF. In DNA form, the CDR3 reads TGTGCCAGCATGTCCCTGGACCACACAGATACGCAGTATTTT. This chain joins TRBV11-2 and TRBJ2-3; D is undetermined. In germline, CDR1 is SGHAT, CDR2 FQNNGV. There are 14 residues in the CDR3. V was trimmed by 7 bases and J by 2 bases, leaving 13 bases between them.

The rearrangement joins TRBV10-1 to TRBJ2-3; TRBD1 aligns across 8 bases. J was trimmed by 5 bases and V by 4 bases; bases with no gene match: 8. From germline, CDR1 is WNHNN and CDR2 SYGVQD (reference sequence). The CDR3 has 15 amino acids. This CDR3 reads CASSATTGVEDTQYF. The CDR3, as DNA: TGCGCCAGCAGTGCCACGACAGGGGTGGAAGATACGCAGTATTTT.

J is TRBJ1-6 and V is TRBV2, with D unresolved. The V gene lost 3 bases and the J gene lost 7 bases, with 13 bases spanning the gap. CDR1 is SNHLY and CDR2 is FYNNEI in the germline V gene. The CDR3 length is 15 residues. Here the CDR3 DNA reads TGTGCCAGCAGTGACCAAGTCCACGGAAATTCACCCCTCCACTTT. It is translated as CASSDQVHGNSPLHF.

The chain carries TRBV2 and TRBJ1-5; the match to TRBD1 covers 8 bases. V lost 5 bases to trimming and J lost 6 bases; unmatched junction nucleotides: 15. CDR1 and CDR2 from the germline V gene are SNHLY and FYNNEI. CDR3 size: 17 residues. This CDR3 is CASSSTGGSGLAQPQHF. CDR3 nucleotides: TGTGCCAGCAGTTCTACAGGGGGAAGTGGTCTCGCTCAGCCCCAGCATTTT.

This chain joins TRBV30 and TRBJ1-3; D remains unclear. The CDR3 spans 13 residues. Trimming pared 3 bases from V and 0 bases from J, leaving 6 bases between. The germline V gene encodes CDR1 GTSNPN and CDR2 SVGIG (reference sequence). The CDR3 here is CAWSFTSGNTIYF. CDR3 in DNA: TGTGCCTGGAGCTTCACCTCTGGAAACACCATATATTTT.

The CDR3 region has the DNA TGTGCCAGCAGTTACGATGCAACTAATGAAAAACTGTTTTTT. Translated, it gives CASSYDATNEKLFF. The V and J genes are TRBV6-2 or TRBV6-3 and TRBJ1-4, with D unclear. V lost 2 bases and J lost 0, with 4 bases in between. This CDR3 contains 14 residues. CDR1 is MNHEY, CDR2 SVGEGT, per germline.